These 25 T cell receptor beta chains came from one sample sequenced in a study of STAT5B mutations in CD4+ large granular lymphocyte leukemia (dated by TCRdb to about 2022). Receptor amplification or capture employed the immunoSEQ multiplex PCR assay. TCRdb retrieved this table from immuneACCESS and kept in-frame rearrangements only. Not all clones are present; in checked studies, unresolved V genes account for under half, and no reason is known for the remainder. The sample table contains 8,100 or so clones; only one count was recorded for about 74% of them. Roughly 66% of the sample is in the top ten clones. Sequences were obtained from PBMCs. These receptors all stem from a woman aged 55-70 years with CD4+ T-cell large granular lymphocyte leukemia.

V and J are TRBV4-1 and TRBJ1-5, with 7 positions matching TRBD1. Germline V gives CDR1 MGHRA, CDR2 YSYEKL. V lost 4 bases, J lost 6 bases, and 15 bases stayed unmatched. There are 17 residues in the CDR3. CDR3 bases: TGCGCCAGCAGCCCCTCCCCAGGGGGGGCCTTTCTTCAGCCCCAGCATTTT. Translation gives CASSPSPGGAFLQPQHF.

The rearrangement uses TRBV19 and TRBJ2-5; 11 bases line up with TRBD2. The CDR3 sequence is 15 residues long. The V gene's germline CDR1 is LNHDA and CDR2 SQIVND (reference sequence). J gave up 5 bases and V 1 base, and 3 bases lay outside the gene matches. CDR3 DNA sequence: TGTGCCAGTAGTATAGTTAGCGGGGGGGCGGAGACCCAGTACTTC. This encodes CASSIVSGGAETQYF. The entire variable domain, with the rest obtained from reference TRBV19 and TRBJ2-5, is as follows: DGGITQSPKYLFRKEGQNVTLSCEQNLNHDAMYWYRQDPGQGLRLIYYSQIVNDFQKGDIAEGYSVSREKKESFPLTVTSAQKNPTAFYLCASSIVSGGAETQYFGPGTRLLVL.

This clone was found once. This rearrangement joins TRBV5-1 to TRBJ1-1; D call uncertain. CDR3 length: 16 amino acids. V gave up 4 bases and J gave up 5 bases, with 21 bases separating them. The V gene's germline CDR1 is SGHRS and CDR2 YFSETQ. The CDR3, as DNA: TGCGCCAGCAGCCACGACATAGGCCGCTGGGGTACTGAAGCTTTCTTT. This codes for CASSHDIGRWGTEAFF. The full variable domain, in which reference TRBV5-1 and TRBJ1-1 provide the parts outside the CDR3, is KAGVTQTPRYLIKTRGQQVTLSCSPISGHRSVSWYQQTPGQGLQFLFEYFSETQRNKGNFPGRFSGRQFSNSRSEMNVSTLELGDSALYLCASSHDIGRWGTEAFFGQGTRLTVV.

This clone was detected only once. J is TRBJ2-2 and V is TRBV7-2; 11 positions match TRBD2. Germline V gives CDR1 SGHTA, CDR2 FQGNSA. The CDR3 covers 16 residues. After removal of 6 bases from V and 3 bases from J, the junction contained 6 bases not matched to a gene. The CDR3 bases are TGTGCCAGCAGACTACTAGCGGGGGCGGACACCGGGGAGCTGTTTTTT. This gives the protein CASRLLAGADTGELFF.

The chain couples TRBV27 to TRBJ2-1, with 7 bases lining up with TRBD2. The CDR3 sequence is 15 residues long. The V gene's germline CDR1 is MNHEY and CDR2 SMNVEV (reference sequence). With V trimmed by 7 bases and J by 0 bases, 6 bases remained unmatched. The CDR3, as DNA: TGTGCCAGCAACCGGGGGGTGAGCTCCTACAATGAGCAGTTCTTC. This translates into CASNRGVSSYNEQFF.

DNA of the CDR3: TGCGCCAGCAGTGGTTCGGGGACCGGCGAGCAGTACTTC. Translating it yields CASSGSGTGEQYF. V is TRBV10-1 and J is TRBJ2-7, with D tentatively TRBD1 or TRBD2 (5 bases each). CDR3 size: 13 residues. V lost 4 bases and J lost 6, with 13 bases in between. Germline V gene data show CDR1 as WNHNN and CDR2 as SYGVQD (reference sequence).

CDR3: CASSLQGAWGGEQFF. In DNA form, the CDR3 reads TGTGCCAGCAGCCTTCAGGGGGCGTGGGGGGGTGAGCAGTTCTTC. The J gene is TRBJ2-1, the V gene TRBV7-2; D is possibly TRBD1 (8 bases). Looked up from germline, CDR1 is SGHTA and CDR2 is FQGNSA. V was shortened by 5 bases and J by 9 bases, with 20 bases between the two germline ends. The CDR3 has 15 amino acids. The complete variable domain, with remaining parts taken from reference TRBV7-2 and TRBJ2-1, reads GAGVSQSPSNKVTEKGKDVELRCDPISGHTALYWYRQSLGQGLEFLIYFQGNSAPDKSGLPSDRFSAERTGGSVSTLTIQRTQQEDSAVYLCASSLQGAWGGEQFFGPGTRLTVL.

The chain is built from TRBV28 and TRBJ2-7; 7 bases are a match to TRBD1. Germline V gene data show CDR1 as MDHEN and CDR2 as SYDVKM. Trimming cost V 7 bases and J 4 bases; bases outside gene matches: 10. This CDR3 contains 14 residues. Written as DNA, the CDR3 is TGTGCCAGCACCCTCAGGGGGAGTGGGTACGAGCAGTACTTC. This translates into CASTLRGSGYEQYF.

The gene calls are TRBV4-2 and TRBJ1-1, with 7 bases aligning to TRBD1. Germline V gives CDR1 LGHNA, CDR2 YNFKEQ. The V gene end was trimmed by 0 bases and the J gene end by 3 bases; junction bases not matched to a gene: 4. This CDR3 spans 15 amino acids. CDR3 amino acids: CASSQDTGEDTEAFF. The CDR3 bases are TGTGCCAGCAGCCAAGATACAGGGGAGGACACTGAAGCTTTCTTT.

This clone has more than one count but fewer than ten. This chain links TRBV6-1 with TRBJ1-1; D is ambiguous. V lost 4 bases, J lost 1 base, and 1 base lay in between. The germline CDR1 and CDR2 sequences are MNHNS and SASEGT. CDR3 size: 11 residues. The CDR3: CASSANTEAFF. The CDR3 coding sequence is TGTGCCAGCAGTGCGAACACTGAAGCTTTCTTT.

The CDR3 spells CASSLSPRQGADTEAFF. As DNA, the CDR3 is TGTGCCAGCAGTTTATCCCCACGACAGGGGGCGGACACTGAAGCTTTCTTT. This chain links TRBV28 with TRBJ1-1; 10 bases are shared with TRBD1. The CDR3 is 17 residues long. The J segment lost 3 bases and the V segment lost 1 base, leaving 8 bases of the junction unmatched. The germline V gene has CDR1 MDHEN and CDR2 SYDVKM.

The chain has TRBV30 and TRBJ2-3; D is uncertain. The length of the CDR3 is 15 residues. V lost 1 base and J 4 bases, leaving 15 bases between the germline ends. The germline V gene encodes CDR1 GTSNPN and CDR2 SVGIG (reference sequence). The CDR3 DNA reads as TGTGCCTGGAGTGAAGGACGTGGTCGGGCAGATACGCAGTATTTT. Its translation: CAWSEGRGRADTQYF.

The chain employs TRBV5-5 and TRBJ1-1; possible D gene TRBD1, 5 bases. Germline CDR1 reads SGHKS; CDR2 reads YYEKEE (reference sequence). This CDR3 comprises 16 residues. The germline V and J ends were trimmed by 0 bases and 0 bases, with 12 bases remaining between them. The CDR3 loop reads CASSLGAGHMNTEAFF. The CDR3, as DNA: TGTGCCAGCAGCTTGGGGGCAGGGCACATGAACACTGAAGCTTTCTTT.

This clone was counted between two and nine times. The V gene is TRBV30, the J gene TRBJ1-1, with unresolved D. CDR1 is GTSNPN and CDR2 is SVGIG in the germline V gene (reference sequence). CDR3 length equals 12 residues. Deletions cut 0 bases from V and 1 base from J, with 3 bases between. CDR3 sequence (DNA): TGTGCCTGGAGTGTTTGGAACACTGAAGCTTTCTTT. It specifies CAWSVWNTEAFF.

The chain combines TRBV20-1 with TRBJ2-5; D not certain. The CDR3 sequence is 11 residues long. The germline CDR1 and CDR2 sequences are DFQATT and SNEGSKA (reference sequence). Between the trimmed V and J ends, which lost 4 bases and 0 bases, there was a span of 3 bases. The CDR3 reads CSATDQETQYF. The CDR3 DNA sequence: TGCAGTGCTACAGACCAAGAGACCCAGTACTTC.

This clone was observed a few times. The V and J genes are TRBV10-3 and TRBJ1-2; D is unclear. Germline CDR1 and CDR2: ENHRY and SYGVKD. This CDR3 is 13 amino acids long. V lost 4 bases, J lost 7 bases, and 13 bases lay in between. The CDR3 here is CAISVGDESGYTF. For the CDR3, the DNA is TGTGCCATCAGTGTGGGAGACGAAAGTGGCTACACCTTC.

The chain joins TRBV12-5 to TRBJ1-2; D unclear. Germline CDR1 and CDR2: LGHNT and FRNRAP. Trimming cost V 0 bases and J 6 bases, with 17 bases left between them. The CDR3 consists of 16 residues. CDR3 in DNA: TGTGCTAGTGGTTTGGTACTGACGGGCTCGACTAATGGCTACACCTTC. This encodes CASGLVLTGSTNGYTF. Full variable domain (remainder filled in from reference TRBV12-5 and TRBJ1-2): DARVTQTPRHKVTEMGQEVTMRCQPILGHNTVFWYRQTMMQGLELLAYFRNRAPLDDSGMPKDRFSAEMPDATLATLKIQPSEPRDSAVYFCASGLVLTGSTNGYTFGSGTRLTVV.

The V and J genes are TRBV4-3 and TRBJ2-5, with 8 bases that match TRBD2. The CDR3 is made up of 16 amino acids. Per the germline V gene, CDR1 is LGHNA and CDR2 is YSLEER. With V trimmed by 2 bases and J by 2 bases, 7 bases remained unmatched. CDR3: CASSQPGTSGQETQYF. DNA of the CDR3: TGCGCCAGCAGCCAACCTGGAACTAGCGGACAAGAGACCCAGTACTTC.

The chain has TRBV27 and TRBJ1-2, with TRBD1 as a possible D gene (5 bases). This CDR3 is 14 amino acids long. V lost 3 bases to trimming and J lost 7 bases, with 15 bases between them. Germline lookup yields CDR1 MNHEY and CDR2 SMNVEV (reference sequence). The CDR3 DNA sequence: TGTGCCAGCAGTTTGGCTCCAGGGAGGGTTGGCTACACCTTC. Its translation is CASSLAPGRVGYTF.

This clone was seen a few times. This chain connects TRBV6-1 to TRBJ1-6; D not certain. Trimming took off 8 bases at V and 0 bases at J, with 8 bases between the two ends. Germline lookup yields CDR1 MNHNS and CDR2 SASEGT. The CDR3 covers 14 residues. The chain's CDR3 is CASESSSYNSPLHF. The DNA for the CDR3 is TGTGCCAGCGAATCCAGCTCCTATAATTCACCCCTCCACTTT.

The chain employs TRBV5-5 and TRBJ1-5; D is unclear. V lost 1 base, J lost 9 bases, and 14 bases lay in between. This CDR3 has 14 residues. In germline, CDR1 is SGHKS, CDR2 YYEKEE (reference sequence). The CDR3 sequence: CASSLSAGGLPQHF. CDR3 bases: TGTGCCAGCAGCTTGTCCGCGGGTGGCTTGCCCCAGCATTTT.

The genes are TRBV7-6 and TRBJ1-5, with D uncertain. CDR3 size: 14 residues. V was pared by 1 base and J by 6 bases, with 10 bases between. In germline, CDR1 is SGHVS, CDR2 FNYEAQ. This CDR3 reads CASSLDGLGQPQHF. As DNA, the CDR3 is TGTGCCAGCAGCTTAGACGGGTTAGGTCAGCCCCAGCATTTT.

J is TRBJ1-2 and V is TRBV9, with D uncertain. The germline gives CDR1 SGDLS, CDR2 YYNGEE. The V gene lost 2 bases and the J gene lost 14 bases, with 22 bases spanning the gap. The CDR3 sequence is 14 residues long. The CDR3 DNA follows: TGTGCCAGCAGCGTCTCCGGGCAAGTAACGGGAGAAACCTTC. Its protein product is CASSVSGQVTGETF.

The CDR3 spells CASSSPGRGEQYF. DNA for the CDR3: TGTGCCAGCAGTTCGCCCGGGAGGGGCGAGCAGTACTTC. The J gene is TRBJ2-7, the V gene TRBV27; 8 bases map to TRBD2. Losses at the gene ends were 4 bases for V and 6 bases for J; bases not matched to a gene: 5. The germline V gene has CDR1 MNHEY and CDR2 SMNVEV (reference sequence). The CDR3 covers 13 residues.

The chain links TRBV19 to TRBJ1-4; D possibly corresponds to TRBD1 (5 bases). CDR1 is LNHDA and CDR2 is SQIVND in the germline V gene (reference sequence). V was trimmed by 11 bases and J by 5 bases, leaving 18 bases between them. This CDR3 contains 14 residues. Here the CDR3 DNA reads TGTGCCGCGTGCGAGGGGAGAGGGAATGAAAAACTGTTTTTT. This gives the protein CAACEGRGNEKLFF. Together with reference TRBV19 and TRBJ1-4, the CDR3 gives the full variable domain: DGGITQSPKYLFRKEGQNVTLSCEQNLNHDAMYWYRQDPGQGLRLIYYSQIVNDFQKGDIAEGYSVSREKKESFPLTVTSAQKNPTAFYLCAACEGRGNEKLFFGSGTQLSVL.